At least ten counts were recorded for the clone carrying this T cell receptor (beta chain). These data come from a study of human T cells and chemical hapten exposure. Study details: Across samples, TCR yields varied, mostly owing to small differences in pooled library volumes.

During construction of the library, unique molecular identifiers were attached to individual cDNA molecules for quantitative, reproducible TCR counting. Original handling: Samples held a median of roughly 100,000 TCRs, range roughly 23,224–750,000. TCRdb redid the calling of the RACE reads with MiXCR, one entry per CDR3 protein. The V and J calls and clone size are TCRdb's, not the authors'. Of some 65,000 distinct CDR3 sequences listed, around 6.5% are singletons. Documented time point: healthy volunteer bleed at 6 weeks. The authors' total RNA extraction used unfractionated whole blood. Germline trimming cut 5 bases from V and 3 bases from J; bases unmatched to any gene: 4. Germline CDR1 and CDR2: MNHEY and SMNVEV (reference sequence). CDR3 length equals 13 residues.

The clonotype originates from a female donor in good health. Some clones in this sample may be carry-over from other donors' samples. The sequenced material came from whole blood. This chain links TRBV27 with TRBJ2-7; 7 bases are a match to TRBD1. CDR3 nucleotides: TGTGCCAGCAGTGCGAGGACAGGCTACGAGCAGTACTTC. It translates to CASSARTGYEQYF.